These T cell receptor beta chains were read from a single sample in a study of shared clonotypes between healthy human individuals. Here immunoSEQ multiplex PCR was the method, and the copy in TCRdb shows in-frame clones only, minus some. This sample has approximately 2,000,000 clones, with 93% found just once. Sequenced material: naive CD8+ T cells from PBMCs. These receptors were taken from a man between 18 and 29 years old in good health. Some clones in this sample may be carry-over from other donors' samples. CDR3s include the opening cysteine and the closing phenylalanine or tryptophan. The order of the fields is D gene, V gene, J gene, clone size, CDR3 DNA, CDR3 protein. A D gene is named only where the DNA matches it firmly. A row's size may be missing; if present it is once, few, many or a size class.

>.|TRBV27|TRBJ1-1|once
TGTGCCAGCAGTTCAACCCCCGGCAGGTACTTAGTCGAGGACACTGAAGCTTTCTTT
CASSSTPGRYLVEDTEAFF
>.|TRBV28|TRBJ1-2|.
TGTGCCAGCAGACCCCCCGGTGTGGGAGCGTATGGCTACACCTTC
CASRPPGVGAYGYTF
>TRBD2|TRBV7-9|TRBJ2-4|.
TGTGCCAGCAGCTTACAGGGGCGGGAGGACATTCAGTACTTC
CASSLQGREDIQYF
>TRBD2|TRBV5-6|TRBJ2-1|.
TGTGCCAGCAGCCCGGGAGCGGGAGGTGACAATGAGCAGTTCTTC
CASSPGAGGDNEQFF
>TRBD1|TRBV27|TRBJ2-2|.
TGTGCCAGCAGTTCGACAGGGCCGAACACCGGGGAGCTGTTTTTT
CASSSTGPNTGELFF
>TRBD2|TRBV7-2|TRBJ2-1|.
TGTGCCAGCAGCTTGCGGGTAGCGGGAGGAGAGAGGAAGGACAATGAGCAGTTCTTC
CASSLRVAGGERKDNEQFF
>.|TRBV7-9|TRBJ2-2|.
TGTGCCAGCAGCCCGCCAGCCCAGGAAATTAGTATGAACACCGGGGAGCTGTTTTTT
CASSPPAQEISMNTGELFF
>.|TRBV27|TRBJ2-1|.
TGTGCCAGCACCCTGGGGCCGGGGTGGAATGAGCAGTTCTTC
CASTLGPGWNEQFF
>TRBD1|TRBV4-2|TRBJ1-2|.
TGTGCCAGCAGCCAAGTCCCGCGCGACAGGGGCTATGGCTACACCTTC
CASSQVPRDRGYGYTF
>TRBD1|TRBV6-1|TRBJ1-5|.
TGTGCCAGCAGTGAATCCCCGGACAAAGGGGGCGGTCAGCCCCAGCATTTT
CASSESPDKGGGQPQHF
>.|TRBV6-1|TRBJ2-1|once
TGTGCCAGCAGTGAAAGGTCGACCGTCTACAATGAGCAGTTCTTC
CASSERSTVYNEQFF